Each of the 15 T cell receptor beta chains below was sequenced from the same sample in a study of T cells in Graves' hyperthyroidism and ophthalmopathy. Amplified TCR beta CDR3 regions derived from RNA transcripts. Researchers ran a first-round RT-PCR on the TCR CDR3 using the HTBI primer set. A single record per CDR3 protein comes from TCRdb applying MiXCR to the multiplex PCR reads. Among about 560,000 distinct CDR3 sequences listed, 16% were seen once. The sequenced sample was blood. These receptors were collected from a woman under 30 with Graves' hyperthyroidism.

This clonotype has at least ten counts. The rearrangement links TRBV28 to TRBJ1-6, with TRBD1 matching over 7 bases. Germline values: CDR1 MDHEN, CDR2 SYDVKM. The CDR3 contains 14 residues. J gave up 8 bases and V 2 bases, and 3 bases lay outside the gene matches. The CDR3 loop reads CASSLDRADSPLHF. CDR3 DNA sequence: TGTGCCAGCAGTTTAGACAGGGCCGATTCACCCCTCCACTTT.

There are a few counts of this clonotype. This sequence joins TRBV13 and TRBJ1-2; D is perhaps TRBD1 (5 bases). Germline V gene lookup returns CDR1 PRHDT and CDR2 FYEKMQ (reference sequence). The CDR3 is 16 residues long. Trimming shortened V by 5 bases and J by 3 bases, and 19 bases separated the two germline ends. Written as DNA, the CDR3 is TGTGCCAGCAGCCCCCGGGGCGATCATTCTGACTATGGCTACACCTTC. This translates into CASSPRGDHSDYGYTF.

This clonotype has more than one count but fewer than ten. CDR3 residues: CASSQLQGGAGGYTF. The CDR3 DNA follows: TGCGCCAGCAGCCAGTTACAGGGGGGGGCGGGTGGCTACACCTTC. The gene calls are TRBV4-1 and TRBJ1-2, with 8 bases aligning to TRBD1. The CDR3 is 15 residues long. Per germline, CDR1 MGHRA and CDR2 YSYEKL. The trim removed 3 bases at V and 7 bases at J, leaving 10 bases unmatched.

The CDR3 is CASSVGTGANVLTF. In nucleotides, the CDR3 is TGTGCCAGCAGCGTAGGGACTGGGGCCAACGTCCTGACTTTC. The chain couples TRBV9 to TRBJ2-6; D is ambiguous. Between the trimmed V and J ends, which lost 0 bases and 2 bases, there was a span of 3 bases. The germline gives CDR1 SGDLS, CDR2 YYNGEE. The CDR3 consists of 14 residues. The variable domain in full, completed from reference TRBV9 and TRBJ2-6, reads DSGVTQTPKHLITATGQRVTLRCSPRSGDLSVYWYQQSLDQGLQFLIQYYNGEERAKGNILERFSAQQFPDLHSELNLSSLELGDSALYFCASSVGTGANVLTFGAGSRLTVL.

V gene TRBV10-3 combines with J gene TRBJ2-7, with D possibly called TRBD1 or TRBD2 (5 bases each). There are 14 residues in the CDR3. Germline V gives CDR1 ENHRY, CDR2 SYGVKD. V was trimmed by 0 bases and J by 5 bases, leaving 11 bases between them. Here the CDR3 DNA reads TGTGCCATCAGTGAGTCGGGGGTAGGCAACGAGCAGTACTTC. Amino acids: CAISESGVGNEQYF.

This clonotype was found a few times. The V and J genes are TRBV6-1 and TRBJ1-2; D is perhaps TRBD1 (5 bases). CDR3 length: 14 amino acids. CDR1 is MNHNS, CDR2 SASEGT, per germline. V lost 6 bases to trimming and J lost 6 bases, with 17 bases between them. The CDR3 region is CASREPGAGNGYTF. DNA of the CDR3: TGTGCCAGCAGGGAACCAGGTGCAGGGAATGGCTACACCTTC.

This clonotype showed up many times. The V gene is TRBV2, the J gene TRBJ1-1; D uncertain. Per the germline V gene, CDR1 is SNHLY and CDR2 is FYNNEI. V lost 5 bases and J lost 0, with 10 bases in between. CDR3 length equals 14 residues. CDR3 region: CASSPKALNTEAFF. CDR3 DNA sequence: TGTGCCAGCAGTCCCAAAGCTCTGAACACTGAAGCTTTCTTT. The full variable domain, with the rest looked up from reference TRBV2 and TRBJ1-1, is EPEVTQTPSHQVTQMGQEVILRCVPISNHLYFYWYRQILGQKVEFLVSFYNNEISEKSEIFDDQFSVERPDGSNFTLKIRSTKLEDSAMYFCASSPKALNTEAFFGQGTRLTVV.

The genes are TRBV11-3 and TRBJ2-5, with TRBD2 matching 12 bases. Germline V gives CDR1 SGHNT, CDR2 YENEEA. V lost 5 bases to trimming and J lost 4 bases; unmatched junction nucleotides: 11. CDR3 length: 17 amino acids. The CDR3 reads CASSQGWTSGAVETQYF. Here the CDR3 DNA reads TGTGCCAGCAGCCAAGGATGGACTAGCGGGGCGGTAGAGACCCAGTACTTC.

In its sample, this clonotype was seen many times. CDR3 sequence: CASSLGPGQGNYEQYF. In DNA form, the CDR3 reads TGTGCCAGCAGCTTGGGGCCGGGACAGGGAAACTACGAGCAGTACTTC. This sequence joins TRBV11-2 and TRBJ2-7, with 9 bases matching TRBD1. The CDR3 has 16 amino acids. Trimming took 3 bases from V and 3 from J; bases not matched to a gene: 9. The germline V gene has CDR1 SGHAT and CDR2 FQNNGV.

This clonotype came up many times. V is TRBV7-2 and J is TRBJ2-3; 7 bases are shared with TRBD2. The CDR3 contains 16 residues. CDR1 is SGHTA, CDR2 FQGNSA, per germline. V was pared by 5 bases and J by 5 bases, with 13 bases of the junction left unmatched. The chain's CDR3 is CASSRRAGGSQDTQYF. The CDR3 nucleotides read TGTGCCAGCAGCCGCCGGGCGGGCGGGAGCCAAGATACGCAGTATTTT.

In this sample, this clonotype turned up a few times. This chain links TRBV6-1 with TRBJ1-1; D remains unclear. This CDR3 comprises 15 residues. CDR1 is MNHNS, CDR2 SASEGT, per germline. V was cut by 6 bases and J by 5 bases, with 19 bases left in between. CDR3 bases: TGTGCCAGCAGGACGCTGAAAGGGTTCGTGACTGAAGCTTTCTTT. Translating gives CASRTLKGFVTEAFF.

There are many counts of this clonotype. The V gene is TRBV13, the J gene TRBJ1-6, with TRBD1 matching over 8 bases. The V gene's germline CDR1 is PRHDT and CDR2 FYEKMQ (reference sequence). V was pared by 3 bases and J by 6 bases, with 1 base of the junction left unmatched. This CDR3 contains 14 residues. The CDR3 DNA follows: TGTGCCAGCAGCTTGGGGACAGGTAATTCACCCCTCCACTTT. Residues: CASSLGTGNSPLHF.

This clonotype was counted many times. The rearrangement joins TRBV6-2 or TRBV6-3 to TRBJ1-1; D gene unclear. The CDR3 consists of 15 residues. With 0 bases removed from V and 1 base from J, the gap between germline ends came to 9 bases. Germline-derived CDR1 and CDR2 are MNHEY and SVGEGT. The CDR3: CASSYSLGANTEAFF. In DNA form, the CDR3 reads TGTGCCAGCAGTTACTCTTTGGGCGCGAACACTGAAGCTTTCTTT.

The chain links TRBV19 to TRBJ1-5; D gene uncertain. The CDR3 extends over 14 amino acids. V was clipped by 0 bases and J by 2 bases, with 5 bases between them. Germline CDR1 is LNHDA and CDR2 is SQIVND (reference sequence). The CDR3 region is CASSIEEGNQPQHF. CDR3 coding DNA: TGTGCCAGTAGTATAGAAGAAGGCAATCAGCCCCAGCATTTT. Looking up the rest from reference TRBV19 and TRBJ1-5 gives the full variable domain: DGGITQSPKYLFRKEGQNVTLSCEQNLNHDAMYWYRQDPGQGLRLIYYSQIVNDFQKGDIAEGYSVSREKKESFPLTVTSAQKNPTAFYLCASSIEEGNQPQHFGDGTRLSIL.

The genes are TRBV29-1 and TRBJ2-5; a possible D gene is TRBD1 (5 bases). Trimming shortened V by 1 base and J by 5 bases, and 17 bases separated the two germline ends. The CDR3 contains 15 residues. Germline loops: CDR1 SQVTM, CDR2 ANQGSEA. The CDR3 bases are TGCAGCGTTGAAGTTAGGGGCCGCGTTCTGGAGACCCAGTACTTC. It is translated as CSVEVRGRVLETQYF.